The clone carrying this TCR beta chain occurred a few times. Antigen specificity is unknown. This sample stems from a study of T-cell memory formation after mild COVID-19. Overall study: Clusters of TCRs were largely donor specific.

UMIs and sample barcodes were carried by the TCR alpha and TCR beta cDNA libraries that 5'RACE produced using constant-segment primers. TCRdb used MiXCR to reprocess the 5' RACE reads, holding one entry per CDR3 protein. The sample gives 250,000 to 350,000 distinct CDR3 sequences, just under 20% of which show up once; roughly 21% is in the top ten. Study-wide results and limits: Clones that contracted clustered mainly in CM and EM if CD4+ and in EMRA if CD8+. The study found balanced CD4/CD8 in clones contracting day 15 to 85 and a CD4+ lean in later expanders.

This TCR was recovered from a man between 18 and 29 years old who had mild COVID-19 (a few samples of this study predate the infection). Cell type and time point are not known. The source material was PBMCs or a T cell subset sorted from them (not recorded which).

The DNA of the CDR3 is TGCGCCAGCAGCCAAGTGCTAGGAGAGACCCAGTACTTC. It yields the protein CASSQVLGETQYF. The chain has TRBV4-1 and TRBJ2-5, with D unresolved. There are 13 residues in the CDR3. Looked up from germline, CDR1 is MGHRA and CDR2 is YSYEKL. Trimming cost V 1 base and J 4 bases, with 7 bases left between them.